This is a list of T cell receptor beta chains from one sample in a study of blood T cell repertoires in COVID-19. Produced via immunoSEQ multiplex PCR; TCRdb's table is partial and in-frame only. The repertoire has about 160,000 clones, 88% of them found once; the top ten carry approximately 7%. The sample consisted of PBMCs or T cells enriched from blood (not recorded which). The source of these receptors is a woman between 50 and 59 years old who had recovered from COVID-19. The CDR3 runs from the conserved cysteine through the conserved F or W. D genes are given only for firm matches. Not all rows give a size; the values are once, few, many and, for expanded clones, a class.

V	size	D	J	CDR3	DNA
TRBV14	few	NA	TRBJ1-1	CASSQGARTAMNTEAFF	TGTGCCAGCAGCCAAGGGGCGCGGACAGCCATGAACACTGAAGCTTTCTTT
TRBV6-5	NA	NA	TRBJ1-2	CASRSPGSNYGYTF	TGTGCCAGCAGAAGCCCAGGATCTAACTATGGCTACACCTTC
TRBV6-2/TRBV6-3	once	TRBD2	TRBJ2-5	CASSYSQGSGGETQYF	TGTGCCAGCAGTTACTCCCAGGGGAGCGGGGGGGAGACCCAGTACTTC
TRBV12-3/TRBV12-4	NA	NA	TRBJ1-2	CASSRAGGYTF	TGTGCCAGCAGCCGCGCGGGCGGCTACACCTTC
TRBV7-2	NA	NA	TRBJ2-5	CASSLQGLETQYF	TGTGCCAGCAGCTTACAGGGGTTGGAGACCCAGTACTTC
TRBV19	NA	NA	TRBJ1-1	CASSIDLTTANTEAFF	TGTGCCAGTAGTATAGATCTTACGACAGCCAACACTGAAGCTTTCTTT
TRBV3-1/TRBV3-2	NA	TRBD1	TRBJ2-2	CASSRDRVSTGELFF	TGTGCCAGCAGCCGGGACAGAGTATCCACCGGGGAGCTGTTTTTT
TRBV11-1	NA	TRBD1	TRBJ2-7	CASSTRTGPGEQYF	TGTGCCAGCAGCACCCGGACAGGGCCGGGGGAGCAGTACTTC
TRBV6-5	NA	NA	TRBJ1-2	CASNPMGTDYEGYTF	TGTGCCAGCAACCCCATGGGGACGGACTATGAAGGCTACACCTTC
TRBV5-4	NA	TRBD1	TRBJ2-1	CASSFFDRGYGNEQFF	TGTGCCAGCAGCTTTTTCGACAGGGGGTATGGCAATGAGCAGTTCTTC
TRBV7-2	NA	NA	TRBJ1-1	CASSPGRVDTEAFF	TGTGCCAGCAGCCCCGGGCGGGTGGACACTGAAGCTTTCTTT
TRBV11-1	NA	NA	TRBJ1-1	CASSLRIDTEAFF	TGTGCCAGCAGCTTGAGGATTGACACTGAAGCTTTCTTT
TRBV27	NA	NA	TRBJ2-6	CASRVGRGTSGANVLTF	TGTGCCAGCAGAGTGGGCAGGGGGACTTCTGGGGCCAACGTCCTGACTTTC
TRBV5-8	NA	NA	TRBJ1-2	CASSLVGARGYTF	TGTGCCAGCAGCTTGGTGGGGGCGAGGGGCTACACCTTC
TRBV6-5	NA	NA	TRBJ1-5	CASSYPGYQPQHF	TGTGCCAGCAGTTACCCAGGGTATCAGCCCCAGCATTTT
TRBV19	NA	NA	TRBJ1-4	CASSMEGAEEKLFF	TGTGCCAGTAGTATGGAAGGGGCAGAGGAAAAACTGTTTTTT
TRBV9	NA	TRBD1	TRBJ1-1	CASSVGQGHTEAFF	TGTGCCAGCAGCGTAGGACAGGGACACACTGAAGCTTTCTTT
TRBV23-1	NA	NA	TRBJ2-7	CEQETSYEQYF	TGCGAGCAAGAAACCTCCTACGAGCAGTACTTC
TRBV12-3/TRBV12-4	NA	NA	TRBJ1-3	CASSFHGNTIYF	TGTGCCAGCAGTTTTCATGGAAACACCATATATTTT
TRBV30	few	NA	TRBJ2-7	CAWSSGGDYEQYF	TGTGCCTGGAGTTCAGGCGGGGACTACGAGCAGTACTTC
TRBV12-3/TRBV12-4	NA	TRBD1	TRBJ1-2	CASSPDRGRRYTF	TGTGCCAGCAGTCCCGACAGGGGGCGGAGGTACACCTTC
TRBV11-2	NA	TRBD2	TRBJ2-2	CASRPWTSGLNTGELFF	TGTGCCAGCAGACCTTGGACTAGCGGGTTGAATACCGGGGAGCTGTTTTTT
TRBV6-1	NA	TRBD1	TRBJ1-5	CASSGQGGNQPQHF	TGTGCCAGCAGTGGACAGGGGGGCAATCAGCCCCAGCATTTT
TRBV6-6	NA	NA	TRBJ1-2	CAIYRPNYGYTF	TGTGCCATTTACAGGCCTAACTATGGCTACACCTTC
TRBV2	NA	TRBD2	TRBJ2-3	CATPGGDTQYF	TGTGCCACCCCGGGGGGTGATACGCAGTATTTT
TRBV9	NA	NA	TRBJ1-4	CASSGIQGTLGTNEKLFF	TGTGCCAGCAGCGGAATTCAGGGAACCCTGGGGACTAATGAAAAACTGTTTTTT
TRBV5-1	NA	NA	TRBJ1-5	CASSLGWGAQPQHF	TGCGCCAGCAGCTTGGGGTGGGGAGCTCAGCCCCAGCATTTT
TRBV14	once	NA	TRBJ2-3	CASSQGLRGDTQYF	TGTGCCAGCAGCCAAGGGCTTCGGGGGGATACGCAGTATTTT
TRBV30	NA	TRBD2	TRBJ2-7	CAWSISGTKAIEQYF	TGTGCCTGGAGTATCTCCGGGACTAAGGCGATCGAGCAGTACTTC
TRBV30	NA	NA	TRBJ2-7	CAWSLSRGYEQYF	TGTGCCTGGAGCCTCTCCCGGGGGTACGAGCAGTACTTC
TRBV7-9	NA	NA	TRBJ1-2	CASSPRGGANYGYTF	TGTGCCAGCAGCCCCCGGGGGGGTGCTAACTATGGCTACACCTTC
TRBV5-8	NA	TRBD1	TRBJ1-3	CASSSGQGSTGNTIYF	TGTGCCAGCAGCTCGGGACAGGGAAGCACTGGAAACACCATATATTTT